The 23 T cell receptor beta chains below come from one sample, sequenced in a study of T-cell reconstitution after alpha-beta-depleted transplantation in children. For TCRbeta, the library was prepared with unique molecular identifiers. TCRdb re-derived calls from the PCR reads in MiXCR, one entry per CDR3 protein. This table has about 610,000 distinct CDR3 sequences, about 11% appearing once. The sample in question was PBMCs from the stem cell graft donor, obtained from the stem cell graft. These receptors came from a human donor who donated a stem cell graft to a child with acute myeloid leukemia.

This clonotype has a count of ten or more. The rearrangement joins TRBV20-1 to TRBJ2-1; 9 bases are shared with TRBD2. The CDR3 runs to 14 residues. With 4 bases clipped from V and 8 bases from J, the junction kept 9 bases outside the gene matches. Germline CDR1 and CDR2: DFQATT and SNEGSKA (reference sequence). CDR3 amino acids: CSATAGGRGHEQFF. CDR3 in DNA: TGCAGTGCTACAGCGGGAGGTCGTGGGCATGAGCAGTTCTTC.

The chain uses TRBV28 and TRBJ2-3; 15 nucleotides match TRBD2. This CDR3 is built from 18 residues. The ends lost 7 bases at V and 0 bases at J; junction bases unmatched: 8. CDR1 and CDR2 from the germline V gene are MDHEN and SYDVKM. CDR3 region: CASTLRGLAGGSTDTQYF. The CDR3 bases are TGTGCCAGCACTCTACGCGGACTAGCGGGAGGGAGCACAGATACGCAGTATTTT.

Ten or more counts support this clonotype. This chain's CDR3 is CSAGSQETQYF. CDR3 coding DNA: TGCAGCGCTGGCAGCCAAGAGACCCAGTACTTC. This chain joins TRBV29-1 and TRBJ2-5; unclear D gene. Germline values: CDR1 SQVTM, CDR2 ANQGSEA. The V gene lost 7 bases and the J gene lost 1 base, with 7 bases spanning the gap. CDR3 length: 11 amino acids. Together with reference TRBV29-1 and TRBJ2-5, the CDR3 gives the full variable domain: SAVISQKPSRDICQRGTSLTIQCQVDSQVTMMFWYRQQPGQSLTLIATANQGSEATYESGFVIDKFPISRPNLTFSTLTVSNMSPEDSSIYLCSAGSQETQYFGPGTRLLVL.

This clonotype was picked up a small number of times. The chain employs TRBV29-1 and TRBJ2-3; D remains unclear. The V gene's germline CDR1 is SQVTM and CDR2 ANQGSEA. The CDR3 covers 13 residues. Trimming removed 4 bases from V and 4 bases from J, with 12 bases in between. Written as DNA, the CDR3 is TGCAGCGTTGTGTATGGGGTACCAGATACGCAGTATTTT. It codes for CSVVYGVPDTQYF.

This clonotype was seen repeatedly, ten times or more. The chain carries TRBV7-2 and TRBJ2-1; D call uncertain. The CDR3 is 13 amino acids. V was shortened by 3 bases and J by 7 bases, with 10 bases between the two germline ends. Germline CDR1 SGHTA, CDR2 FQGNSA. CDR3 sequence: CASSFPILNEQFF. CDR3 coding DNA: TGTGCCAGCAGCTTCCCCATTTTAAATGAGCAGTTCTTC.

This clonotype was counted at least ten times. This chain joins TRBV29-1 and TRBJ2-3, with TRBD2 identical over 9 bases. CDR1 is SQVTM and CDR2 is ANQGSEA in the germline V gene. This CDR3 region has 14 residues. The CDR3 here is CSSLAGGRTDTQYF. In DNA, the CDR3 is TGCAGTTCACTGGCGGGAGGGCGGACAGATACGCAGTATTTT.

This clonotype was seen repeatedly, ten times or more. The rearrangement links TRBV7-2 to TRBJ2-2; no reliable D call. The length of the CDR3 is 15 residues. V gave up 0 bases and J gave up 2 bases, with 7 bases separating them. Germline V gives CDR1 SGHTA, CDR2 FQGNSA. The CDR3, as DNA: TGTGCCAGCAGCTTAGCGTTACCTAACACCGGGGAGCTGTTTTTT. It yields the protein CASSLALPNTGELFF.

This clonotype has a count of ten or more. This chain joins TRBV20-1 and TRBJ2-7, with 7 positions matching TRBD1. V was clipped by 5 bases and J by 5 bases; unmatched bases: 9. The CDR3 length is 13 residues. From germline, CDR1 is DFQATT and CDR2 SNEGSKA (reference sequence). The CDR3 region is CSAPNTGAHEQYF. CDR3 bases: TGCAGTGCTCCTAATACAGGGGCGCACGAGCAGTACTTC.

This clonotype came up many times. The chain combines TRBV20-1 with TRBJ2-3, with D maybe TRBD1 (7 bases). V lost 5 bases and J 0 bases, leaving 15 bases between the germline ends. The germline V gene encodes CDR1 DFQATT and CDR2 SNEGSKA (reference sequence). The CDR3 is 15 residues long. The CDR3 reads CSAFRAGGSTDTQYF. CDR3 coding DNA: TGCAGTGCTTTCCGCGCAGGGGGGAGCACAGATACGCAGTATTTT.

In its sample, this clonotype was seen a few times. The genes are TRBV6-5 and TRBJ1-3; D call uncertain. Germline assignment: CDR1 MNHEY and CDR2 SVGAGI. Trimming cost V 4 bases and J 0 bases, with 7 bases left between them. The length of the CDR3 is 14 residues. The CDR3 spells CASSSPYSGNTIYF. The CDR3 DNA sequence: TGTGCCAGCAGTTCCCCTTACTCTGGAAACACCATATATTTT.

Written as DNA, the CDR3 is TGTGCCAGCCAGACAGTAAACTATGGCTACACCTTC. It translates to CASQTVNYGYTF. This chain joins TRBV6-6 and TRBJ1-2; D is perhaps TRBD1 (5 bases). The CDR3 spans 12 residues. Trimming removed 8 bases at V and 2 bases at J, with 9 bases between. Germline V gene sequence: CDR1 MNHNY, CDR2 SVGAGI (reference sequence).

This chain uses TRBV20-1 with TRBJ2-1, with 11 bases fitting TRBD1. J gave up 6 bases and V 8 bases, and 12 bases lay outside the gene matches. In germline, CDR1 is DFQATT, CDR2 SNEGSKA (reference sequence). CDR3 size: 15 residues. The CDR3 loop is CSSMDRGRYGNEQFF. For the CDR3, the DNA is TGCAGTTCTATGGACAGGGGGCGGTATGGCAATGAGCAGTTCTTC.

Only a few counts were recorded for this clonotype. This chain uses TRBV15 with TRBJ2-5; D perhaps matches TRBD2 (7 bases). The germline V gene has CDR1 LNHNV and CDR2 YYDKDF (reference sequence). V lost 9 bases and J 2 bases, leaving 22 bases between the germline ends. This CDR3 region has 16 residues. The CDR3 DNA is TGTGCCACTCGGGCGGGGGCTAACAACCTTCAAGAGACCCAGTACTTC. It yields the protein CATRAGANNLQETQYF.

This clonotype showed up just a few times. The chain's CDR3 is CASSPLVPGPSTDTQYF. CDR3 DNA sequence: TGTGCCAGCAGCCCATTAGTCCCGGGACCTAGCACAGATACGCAGTATTTT. The chain uses TRBV13 and TRBJ2-3, with D perhaps TRBD1 or TRBD2 (5 bases each). Trimming shortened V by 5 bases and J by 0 bases, and 18 bases separated the two germline ends. The CDR3 has 17 residues. Germline V gene sequence: CDR1 PRHDT, CDR2 FYEKMQ (reference sequence).

The rearrangement joins TRBV3-1 to TRBJ1-6, with D tentatively TRBD1 (5 bases). From germline, CDR1 is LGHDT and CDR2 YNNKEL (reference sequence). Trimming stripped 4 bases from V and 6 bases from J, with 13 bases between. This CDR3 contains 15 residues. The CDR3 nucleotides are TGTGCCAGCAGCCCAAGGGACTTATCTAATTCACCCCTCCACTTT. Translated: CASSPRDLSNSPLHF.

There are a few counts of this clonotype. The rearrangement uses TRBV6-1 and TRBJ2-7; maybe TRBD2 (6 bases). This CDR3 is built from 14 residues. V was pared by 4 bases and J by 0 bases, with 10 bases between. In germline, CDR1 is MNHNS, CDR2 SASEGT. The CDR3 region has the DNA TGTGCCAGCAGTGCCAGCGGGTTCTCCTACGAGCAGTACTTC. Translating it yields CASSASGFSYEQYF.

CDR3 sequence: CASSSRTVLNEQYF. In nucleotides, the CDR3 is TGCGCCAGCAGCTCGAGGACAGTCCTAAACGAGCAGTACTTC. V gene TRBV5-1 combines with J gene TRBJ2-7; D perhaps matches TRBD1 (6 bases). There are 14 residues in the CDR3. Trimming took 3 bases from V and 5 from J, leaving 15 bases between them. From germline, CDR1 is SGHRS and CDR2 YFSETQ.

This chain uses TRBV6-5 with TRBJ1-1; maybe TRBD1 (5 bases). The ends were cut back, 2 bases at V and 2 bases at J, with 12 bases in the middle. Germline assignment: CDR1 MNHEY and CDR2 SVGAGI. The CDR3 totals 15 residues. CDR3 DNA: TGTGCCAGCAGTTACAATCAGGGCGCTAACACTGAAGCTTTCTTT. This gives the protein CASSYNQGANTEAFF.

This clonotype was observed many times. This chain uses TRBV29-1 with TRBJ2-4, with 9 bases identical to TRBD1. CDR3 length equals 11 residues. J lost 15 bases, V lost 5 bases, and 8 bases had no gene match. Germline CDR1 is SQVTM and CDR2 is ANQGSEA. The CDR3 protein is CSVFFRDRAYF. CDR3 DNA: TGCAGCGTTTTTTTTCGGGACAGGGCGTACTTC.

This clonotype came up a few times. The chain employs TRBV27 and TRBJ2-7; 8 bases map to TRBD2. The CDR3 totals 15 residues. The germline V gene encodes CDR1 MNHEY and CDR2 SMNVEV (reference sequence). V was clipped by 6 bases and J by 7 bases; unmatched bases: 14. CDR3 nucleotides: TGTGCCAGCAGCCCCAGGACTAGCAGCCCGAGGGAGCAGTACTTC. The encoded protein is CASSPRTSSPREQYF.

This clonotype was counted between two and nine times. This chain uses TRBV2 with TRBJ1-5, with D possibly TRBD1 on 5 matching bases. Germline assignment: CDR1 SNHLY and CDR2 FYNNEI. This CDR3 contains 13 residues. The V and J ends lost 4 bases and 7 bases respectively, with 11 bases between them. This chain's CDR3 is CASSARERQPQHF. The CDR3 DNA reads as TGTGCCAGCAGTGCCAGGGAGCGGCAGCCCCAGCATTTT.

This chain joins TRBV29-1 and TRBJ2-7; D unclear. The CDR3 sequence is 11 residues long. Trimming took 7 bases from V and 4 from J, leaving 11 bases between them. Germline V gene sequence: CDR1 SQVTM, CDR2 ANQGSEA. CDR3 DNA sequence: TGCAGCGCCACGACCGATTACGAGCAGTACTTC. It translates to CSATTDYEQYF.

In its sample, this clonotype was seen many times. CDR3 in DNA: TGCGCCAGCAGCCAAAAGACAGGGCAGGCAGATACGCAGTATTTT. It yields the protein CASSQKTGQADTQYF. The genes are TRBV4-3 and TRBJ2-3, with 7 positions matching TRBD1. The CDR3 runs 15 residues. The germline gives CDR1 LGHNA, CDR2 YSLEER. The V gene end was trimmed by 2 bases and the J gene end by 4 bases; junction bases not matched to a gene: 6.